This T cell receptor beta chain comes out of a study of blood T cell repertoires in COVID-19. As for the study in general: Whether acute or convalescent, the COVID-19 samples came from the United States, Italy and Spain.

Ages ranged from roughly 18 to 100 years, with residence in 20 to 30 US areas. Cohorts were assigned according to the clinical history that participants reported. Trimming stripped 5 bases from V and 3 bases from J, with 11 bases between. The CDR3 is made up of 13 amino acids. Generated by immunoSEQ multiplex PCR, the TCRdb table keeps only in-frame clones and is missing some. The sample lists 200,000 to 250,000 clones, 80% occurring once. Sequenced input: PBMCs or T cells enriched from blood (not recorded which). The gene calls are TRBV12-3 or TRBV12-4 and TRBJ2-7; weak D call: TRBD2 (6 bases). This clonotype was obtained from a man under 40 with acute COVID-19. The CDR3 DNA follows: TGTGCCAGCAGTAAGGAGGGGAACTACGAGCAGTACTTC. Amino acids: CASSKEGNYEQYF.